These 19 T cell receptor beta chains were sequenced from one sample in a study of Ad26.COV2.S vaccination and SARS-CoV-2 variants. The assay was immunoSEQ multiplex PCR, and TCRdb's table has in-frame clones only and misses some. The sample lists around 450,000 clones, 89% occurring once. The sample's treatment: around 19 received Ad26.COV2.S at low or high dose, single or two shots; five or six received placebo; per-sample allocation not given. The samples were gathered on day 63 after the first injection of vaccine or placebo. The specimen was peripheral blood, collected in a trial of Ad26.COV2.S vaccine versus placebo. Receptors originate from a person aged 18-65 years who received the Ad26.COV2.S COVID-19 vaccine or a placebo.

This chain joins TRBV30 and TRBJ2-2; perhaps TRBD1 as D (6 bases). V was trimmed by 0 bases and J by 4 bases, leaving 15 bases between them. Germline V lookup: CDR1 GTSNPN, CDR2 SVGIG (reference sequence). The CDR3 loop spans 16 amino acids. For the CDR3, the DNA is TGTGCCTGGAGTGTAACAGGGACAACAATCACCGGGGAGCTGTTTTTT. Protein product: CAWSVTGTTITGELFF.

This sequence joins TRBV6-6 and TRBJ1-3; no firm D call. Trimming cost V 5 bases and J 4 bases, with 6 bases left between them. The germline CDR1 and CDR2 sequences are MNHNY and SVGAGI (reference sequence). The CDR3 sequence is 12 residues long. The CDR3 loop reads CASSILGNTIYF. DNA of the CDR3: TGTGCCAGCAGTATCTTAGGAAACACCATATATTTT.

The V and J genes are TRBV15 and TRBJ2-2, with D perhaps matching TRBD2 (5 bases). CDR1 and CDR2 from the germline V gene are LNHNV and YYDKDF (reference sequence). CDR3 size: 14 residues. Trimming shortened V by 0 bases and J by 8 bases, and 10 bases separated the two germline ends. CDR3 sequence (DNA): TGTGCCACCAGCAGAGATTGGAGGATTGGGGAGCTGTTTTTT. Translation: CATSRDWRIGELFF.

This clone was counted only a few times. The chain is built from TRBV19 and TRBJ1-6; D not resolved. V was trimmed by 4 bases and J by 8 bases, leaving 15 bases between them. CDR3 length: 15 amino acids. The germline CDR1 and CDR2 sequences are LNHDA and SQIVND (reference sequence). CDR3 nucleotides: TGTGCCAGTAGTACTCTAGGATTTGTGGATTCACCCCTCCACTTT. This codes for CASSTLGFVDSPLHF.

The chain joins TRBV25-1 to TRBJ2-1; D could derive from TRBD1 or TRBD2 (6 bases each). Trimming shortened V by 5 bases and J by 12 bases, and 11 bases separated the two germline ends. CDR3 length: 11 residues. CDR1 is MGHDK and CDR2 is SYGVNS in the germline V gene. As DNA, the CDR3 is TGTGCCAGCAGTAACGGAGGGGGGCAGTTCTTC. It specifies CASSNGGGQFF. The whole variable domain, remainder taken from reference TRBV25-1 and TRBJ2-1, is EADIYQTPRYLVIGTGKKITLECSQTMGHDKMYWYQQDPGMELHLIHYSYGVNSTEKGDLSSESTVSRIRTEHFPLTLESARPSHTSQYLCASSNGGGQFFGPGTRLTVL.

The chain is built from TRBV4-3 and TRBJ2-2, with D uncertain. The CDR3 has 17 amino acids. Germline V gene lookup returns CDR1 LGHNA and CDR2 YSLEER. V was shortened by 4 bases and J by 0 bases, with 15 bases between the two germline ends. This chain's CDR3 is CASSRLWQSTNTGELFF. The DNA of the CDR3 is TGCGCCAGCAGCCGGCTTTGGCAATCTACGAACACCGGGGAGCTGTTTTTT.

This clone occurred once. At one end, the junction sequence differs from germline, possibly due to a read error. DNA of the CDR3: TGTGCCAGCTCTCCACCGGGGATTAATCAGCCCCAGCATTTT. It yields the protein CASSPPGINQPQHF. The V gene is TRBV18, the J gene TRBJ1-5; no definite D call. The CDR3 runs to 14 residues. Germline CDR1 and CDR2: KGHSH and LQKENI.

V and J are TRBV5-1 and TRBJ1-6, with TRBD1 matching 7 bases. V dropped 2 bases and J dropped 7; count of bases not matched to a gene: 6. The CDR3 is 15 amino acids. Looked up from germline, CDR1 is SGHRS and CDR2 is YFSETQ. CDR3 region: CASSLQGLPNSPLHF. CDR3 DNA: TGCGCCAGCAGCTTACAGGGGCTTCCCAATTCACCCCTCCACTTT.

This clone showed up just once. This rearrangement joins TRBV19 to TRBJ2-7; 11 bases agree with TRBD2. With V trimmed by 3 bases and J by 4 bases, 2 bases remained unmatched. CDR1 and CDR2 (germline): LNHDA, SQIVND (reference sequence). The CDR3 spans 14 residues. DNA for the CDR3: TGTGCCAGTAGTATTAGCGGGGGGGATTACGAGCAGTACTTC. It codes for CASSISGGDYEQYF.

CDR3 DNA sequence: TGCGCCAGCACTCGAGGAACTAATGAAAAACTGTTTTTT. This gives the protein CASTRGTNEKLFF. This chain connects TRBV5-1 to TRBJ1-4; the D is unclear. The germline V and J ends were trimmed by 6 bases and 1 base, with 7 bases remaining between them. The CDR3 length is 13 residues. Germline values: CDR1 SGHRS, CDR2 YFSETQ. Based on the CDR3 plus reference TRBV5-1 and TRBJ1-4, the full variable domain is KAGVTQTPRYLIKTRGQQVTLSCSPISGHRSVSWYQQTPGQGLQFLFEYFSETQRNKGNFPGRFSGRQFSNSRSEMNVSTLELGDSALYLCASTRGTNEKLFFGSGTQLSVL.

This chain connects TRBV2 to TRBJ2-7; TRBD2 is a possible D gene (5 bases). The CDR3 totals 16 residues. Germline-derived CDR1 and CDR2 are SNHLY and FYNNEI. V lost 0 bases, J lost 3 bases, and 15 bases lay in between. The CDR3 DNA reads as TGTGCCAGCAGTGAAGCGCCCGGGATGGGTCTCTACGAGCAGTACGTC. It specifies CASSEAPGMGLYEQYV.

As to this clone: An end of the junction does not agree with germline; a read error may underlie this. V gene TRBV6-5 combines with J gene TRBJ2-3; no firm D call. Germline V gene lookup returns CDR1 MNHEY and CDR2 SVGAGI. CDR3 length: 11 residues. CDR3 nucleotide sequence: TGTGCCAGCAGAGGCACATATACGCAGTATTTT. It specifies CASRGTYTQYF.

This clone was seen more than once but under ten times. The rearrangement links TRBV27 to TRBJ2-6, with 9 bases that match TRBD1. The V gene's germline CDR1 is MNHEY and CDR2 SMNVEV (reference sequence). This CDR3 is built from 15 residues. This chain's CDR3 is CASGTGTSLANVLTF. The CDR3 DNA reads TGTGCTTCAGGGACAGGGACCTCCCTGGCCAACGTCCTGACTTTC.

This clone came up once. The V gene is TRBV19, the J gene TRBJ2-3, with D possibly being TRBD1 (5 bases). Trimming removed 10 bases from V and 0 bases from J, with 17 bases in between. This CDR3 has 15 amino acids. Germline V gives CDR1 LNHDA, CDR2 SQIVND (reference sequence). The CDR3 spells CATSERTTSTDTQYF. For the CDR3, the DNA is TGTGCCACCTCGGAAAGGACAACCAGCACAGATACGCAGTATTTT.

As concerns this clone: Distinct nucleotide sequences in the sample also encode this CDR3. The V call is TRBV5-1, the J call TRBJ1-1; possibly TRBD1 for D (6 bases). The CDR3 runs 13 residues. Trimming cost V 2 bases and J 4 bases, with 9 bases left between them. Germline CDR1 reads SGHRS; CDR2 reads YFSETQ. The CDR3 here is CASSFTGPTEAFF. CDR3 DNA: TGCGCCAGCAGCTTCACAGGGCCCACTGAAGCTTTCTTT.

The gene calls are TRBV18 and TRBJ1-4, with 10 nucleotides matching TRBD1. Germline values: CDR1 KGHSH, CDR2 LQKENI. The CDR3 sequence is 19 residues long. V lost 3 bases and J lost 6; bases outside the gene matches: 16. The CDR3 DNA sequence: TGTGCCAGCTCACCCCAACAGTTATTAACCGGGACAGGGGATGAAAAACTGTTTTTT. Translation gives CASSPQQLLTGTGDEKLFF.

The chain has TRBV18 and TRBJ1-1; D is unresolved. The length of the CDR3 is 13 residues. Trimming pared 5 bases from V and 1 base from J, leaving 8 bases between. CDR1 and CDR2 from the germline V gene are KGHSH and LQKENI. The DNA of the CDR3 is TGTGCCAGCTCAGGCAGACCGAACACTGAAGCTTTCTTT. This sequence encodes CASSGRPNTEAFF.

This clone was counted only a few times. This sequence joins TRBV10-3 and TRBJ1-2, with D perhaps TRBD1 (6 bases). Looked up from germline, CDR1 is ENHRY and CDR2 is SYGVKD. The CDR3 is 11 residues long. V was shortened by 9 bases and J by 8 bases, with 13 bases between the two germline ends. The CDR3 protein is CAIGRGQGYTF. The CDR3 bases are TGTGCCATAGGGCGGGGGCAAGGCTACACCTTC.

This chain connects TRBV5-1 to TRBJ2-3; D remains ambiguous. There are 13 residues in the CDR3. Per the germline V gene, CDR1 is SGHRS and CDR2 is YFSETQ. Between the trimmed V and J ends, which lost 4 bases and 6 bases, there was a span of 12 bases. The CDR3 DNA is TGCGCCAGCAGCCCGGATTCATCGGATACGCAGTATTTT. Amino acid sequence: CASSPDSSDTQYF.